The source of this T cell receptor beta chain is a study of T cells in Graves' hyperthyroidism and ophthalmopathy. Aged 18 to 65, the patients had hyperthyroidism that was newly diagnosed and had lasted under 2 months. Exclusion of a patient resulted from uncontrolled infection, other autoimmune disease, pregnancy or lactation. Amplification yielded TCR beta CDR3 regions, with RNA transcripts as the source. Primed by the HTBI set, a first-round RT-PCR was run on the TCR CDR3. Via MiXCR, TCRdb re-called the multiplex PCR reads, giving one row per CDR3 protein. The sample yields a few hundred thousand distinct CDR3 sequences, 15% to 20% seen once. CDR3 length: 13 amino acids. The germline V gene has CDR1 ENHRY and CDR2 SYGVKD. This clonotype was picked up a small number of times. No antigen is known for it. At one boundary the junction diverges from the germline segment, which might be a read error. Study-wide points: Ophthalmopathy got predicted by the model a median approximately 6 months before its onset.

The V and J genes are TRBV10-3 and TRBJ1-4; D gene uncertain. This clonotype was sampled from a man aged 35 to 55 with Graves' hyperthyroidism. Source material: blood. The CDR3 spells CAIGESTDEKLFF. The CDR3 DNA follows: TGTGCCATCGGTGAGTCGACGGATGAAAAACTGTTTTTT.